A selection of T cell receptor beta chains follows, all from one sample in a study of blood T cell repertoires in COVID-19. Produced via immunoSEQ multiplex PCR; TCRdb's table is partial and in-frame only. The table records about 64,000 clones, around 86% of them present only once. The specimen was peripheral blood. The source of these receptors is a man aged 50 to 60 with active COVID-19. Each CDR3 is given without its conserved first and last residue.

V gene,CDR3 protein
TRBV2,ASSELTTTDTQY
TRBV27,ASSPVSRGSGQPQH
TRBV11-2,ASSLGREAGEWETQY
TRBV3-1/TRBV3-2,ASSQTTTNEKLF
TRBV27,ASSSPSGTRKATQY
TRBV27,ASSLSGQGGSYEQY
TRBV19,ASSTGQYYGYT
TRBV9,ASSVDAATFYEQY
TRBV4-2,ASSQGGSEETQY
TRBV19,ASSILGRGEAF
TRBV6-5,ASSYSGGSTLAF
TRBV4-1,ASSQVPTDQETQY
TRBV28,ASSATRRTPQNHNEQF
TRBV5-4,ASSSVAGGGETQY
TRBV9,ASSPAGGAYEQY
TRBV6-5,ASRSIYEQY
TRBV10-3,AIRGSGDYGYT
TRBV20-1,SASGNRAGQPQH
TRBV2,ASVKVGGSNEKLF
TRBV7-2,ASSTRLGLAGGTDTQY
TRBV6-5,ASTNPTDTEAF
TRBV7-2,ASSLASRETYEQY
TRBV19,ASKEGGPRGANVLT
TRBV6-5,ASSRTGYRETQY
TRBV10-3,AISGKGVVGGELF
TRBV7-3,ASSIRGVRGNEQF
TRBV5-4,ASSLVSGGTDTQY
TRBV18,ASSPTTVEGAF
TRBV27,ASSSSVNSYNEQF
TRBV3-1/TRBV3-2,ASSQETGGGYNSPLH
TRBV9,ASSIAGAGELF
TRBV15,ATSPGRSGEAF
TRBV6-5,ASRPSRVTTDTQY
TRBV28,ASSLFSGGNTIY
TRBV5-6,ASSLVQGRYGYT